This TCR beta chain was found in a study of OX40 agonist ivuxolimab in advanced cancers. Regarding this clone: Its antigen is unidentified.

Clones were read by immunoSEQ multiplex PCR, and TCRdb kept only the in-frame ones, dropping some. The data show roughly 60,000 clones, 86% seen once. General study points: In the 0.1 to 3.0 mg/kg range, CD4+ and CD8+ blood T cells had expanded clonally by week 6.

V was clipped by 3 bases and J by 6 bases, with 18 bases between them. This CDR3 has 15 amino acids. Germline lookup yields CDR1 SGHDT and CDR2 YYEEEE. The sample was CD4+ or CD8+ T cells sorted from blood, taken in a trial of the OX40 agonist ivuxolimab. V usage is TRBV5-6 and J usage is TRBJ1-1; D not certain. The origin of this receptor is an adult with an advanced solid tumor such as melanoma, head and neck, liver or kidney cancer. The CDR3 reads CASSSRFTLSPEAFF. The CDR3 DNA is TGTGCCAGCAGCTCTCGCTTTACGTTGAGCCCTGAAGCTTTCTTT.